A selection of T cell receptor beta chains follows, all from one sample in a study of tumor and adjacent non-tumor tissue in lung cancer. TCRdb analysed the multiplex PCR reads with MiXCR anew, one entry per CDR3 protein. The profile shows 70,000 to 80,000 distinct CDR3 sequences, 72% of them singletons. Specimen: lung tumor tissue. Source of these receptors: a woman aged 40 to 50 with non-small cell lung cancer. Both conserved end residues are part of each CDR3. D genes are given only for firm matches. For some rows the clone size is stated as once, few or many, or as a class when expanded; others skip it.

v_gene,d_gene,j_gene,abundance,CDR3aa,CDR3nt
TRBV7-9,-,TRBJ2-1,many,CASNLIASLNEQFF,TGTGCCAGCAACTTGATAGCGTCACTAAATGAGCAGTTCTTC
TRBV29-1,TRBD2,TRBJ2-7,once,CSGEALTSGGCEQYF,TGCAGCGGTGAAGCTTTGACTAGCGGGGGTTGCGAGCAGTACTTC
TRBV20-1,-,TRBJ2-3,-,CSVRVRSLSPDTQYF,TGCAGTGTTAGGGTCCGCAGCCTGAGTCCAGATACGCAGTATTTT
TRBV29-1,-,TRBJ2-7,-,CSVGSSSQEQYF,TGCAGCGTTGGGAGTAGCAGCCAAGAGCAGTACTTC
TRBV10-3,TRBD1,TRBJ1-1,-,CAITPRGGTGSGNTEAFF,TGTGCCATCACCCCGAGAGGAGGGACAGGGAGCGGGAACACTGAAGCTTTCTTT
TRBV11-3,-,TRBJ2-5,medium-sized,CASSPFVGWETQYF,TGTGCCAGCAGCCCTTTCGTGGGCTGGGAGACCCAGTACTTC
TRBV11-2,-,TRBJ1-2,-,CVSSLGTGNYDYTF,TGTGTCAGCAGCCTGGGGACGGGAAACTATGACTACACCTTC
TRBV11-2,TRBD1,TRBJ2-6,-,CASSARTGGSSGANVLSF,TGTGCCAGCAGCGCAAGGACAGGGGGCTCCTCTGGGGCCAACGTCTTGTCTTTT
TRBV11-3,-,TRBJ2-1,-,CVSSAVSNTYNVQFF,TGTGTCAGCAGCGCCGTATCGAACACTTACAATGTGCAGTTCTTC
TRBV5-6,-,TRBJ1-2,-,CASSFYSSDGYTF,TGTGCCAGCAGCTTTTACAGCTCTGACGGCTACACATTC
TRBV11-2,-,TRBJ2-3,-,CASSFGVTGPCTQYF,TGTGCCAGCAGCTTTGGAGTTACAGGGCCGTGTACGCAGTATTTT
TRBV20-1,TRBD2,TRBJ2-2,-,CSARATKRGAAGELFF,TGCAGTGCTAGAGCCACTAAGCGGGGGGCCGCCGGGGAGCTGTTTTTT
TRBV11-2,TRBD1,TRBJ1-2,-,CAISRDRTNYGYTF,TGCGCCATCAGCAGGGACAGAACTAACTATGGATACACCTTC
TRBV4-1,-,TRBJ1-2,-,CASSQAVRGGLYGYTF,TGCGCCAGCAGCCAAGCTGTAAGAGGGGGGTTGTATGGCTACACCTTC
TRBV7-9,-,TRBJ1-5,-,CASSLDGGGDSNQPQHF,TGTGCCAGCAGCTTAGACGGGGGCGGTGATAGCAATCAGCCCCAGCATTTT
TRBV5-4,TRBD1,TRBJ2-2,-,CASKPPGQLNTGELFF,TGTGCCAGCAAACCGCCGGGACAGCTGAACACCGGGGAGCTGTTTTTT
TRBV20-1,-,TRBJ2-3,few,CTALPTTRKLTDTQYF,TGCACTGCCCTCCCGACAACCCGAAAACTCACAGATACGCAGTATTTT
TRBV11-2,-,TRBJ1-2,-,CASSLPLWVYGYTF,TGTGCCAGCAGCTTGCCTCTGTGGGTCTATGGCTACACCTTC
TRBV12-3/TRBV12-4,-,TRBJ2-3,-,CASSPSGAHTDMQYF,TGTGCCAGCAGCCCCTCCGGGGCGCACACAGATATGCAGTATTTT
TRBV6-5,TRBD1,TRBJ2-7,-,CAGSLSGTGPREQYF,TGTGCCGGCAGTCTCTCCGGGACAGGGCCTAGGGAGCAGTACTTC
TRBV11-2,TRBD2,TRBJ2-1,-,CVSSLGPLARCDEQFF,TGTGTCAGCAGCTTAGGGCCACTAGCGAGGTGCGATGAGCAGTTCTTC
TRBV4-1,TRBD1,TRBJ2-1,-,CATSQGTGVGVSREQSF,TGCGCCACCAGCCAAGGTACAGGGGTGGGAGTTAGTCGTGAGCAGTCCTTC
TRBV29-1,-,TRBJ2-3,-,CSVDARSNTQYF,TGCAGCGTGGACGCAAGGTCAAATACGCAGTATTTT
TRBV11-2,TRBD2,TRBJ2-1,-,CASSLDPIGGIEHFF,TGTGCCAGCAGCTTAGATCCCATCGGGGGGATTGAACACTTCTTC
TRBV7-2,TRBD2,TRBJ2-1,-,CASSITGTTYNEQFF,TGTGCCAGCAGCATCACCGGGACTACCTACAATGAGCAGTTCTTC
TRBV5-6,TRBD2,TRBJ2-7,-,CASSFGGTSVHEQRF,TGTGCCAGCAGCTTCGGAGGGACTAGTGTACACGAGCAGAGATTC
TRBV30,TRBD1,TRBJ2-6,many,CAWRTGGAGSGANVLTF,TGTGCCTGGAGGACAGGGGGCGCGGGCTCTGGGGCCAACGTCCTGACTTTC
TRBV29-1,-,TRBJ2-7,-,CSVRSGNHEQYF,TGCAGTGTTCGAAGTGGCAACCACGAGCAGTACTTT